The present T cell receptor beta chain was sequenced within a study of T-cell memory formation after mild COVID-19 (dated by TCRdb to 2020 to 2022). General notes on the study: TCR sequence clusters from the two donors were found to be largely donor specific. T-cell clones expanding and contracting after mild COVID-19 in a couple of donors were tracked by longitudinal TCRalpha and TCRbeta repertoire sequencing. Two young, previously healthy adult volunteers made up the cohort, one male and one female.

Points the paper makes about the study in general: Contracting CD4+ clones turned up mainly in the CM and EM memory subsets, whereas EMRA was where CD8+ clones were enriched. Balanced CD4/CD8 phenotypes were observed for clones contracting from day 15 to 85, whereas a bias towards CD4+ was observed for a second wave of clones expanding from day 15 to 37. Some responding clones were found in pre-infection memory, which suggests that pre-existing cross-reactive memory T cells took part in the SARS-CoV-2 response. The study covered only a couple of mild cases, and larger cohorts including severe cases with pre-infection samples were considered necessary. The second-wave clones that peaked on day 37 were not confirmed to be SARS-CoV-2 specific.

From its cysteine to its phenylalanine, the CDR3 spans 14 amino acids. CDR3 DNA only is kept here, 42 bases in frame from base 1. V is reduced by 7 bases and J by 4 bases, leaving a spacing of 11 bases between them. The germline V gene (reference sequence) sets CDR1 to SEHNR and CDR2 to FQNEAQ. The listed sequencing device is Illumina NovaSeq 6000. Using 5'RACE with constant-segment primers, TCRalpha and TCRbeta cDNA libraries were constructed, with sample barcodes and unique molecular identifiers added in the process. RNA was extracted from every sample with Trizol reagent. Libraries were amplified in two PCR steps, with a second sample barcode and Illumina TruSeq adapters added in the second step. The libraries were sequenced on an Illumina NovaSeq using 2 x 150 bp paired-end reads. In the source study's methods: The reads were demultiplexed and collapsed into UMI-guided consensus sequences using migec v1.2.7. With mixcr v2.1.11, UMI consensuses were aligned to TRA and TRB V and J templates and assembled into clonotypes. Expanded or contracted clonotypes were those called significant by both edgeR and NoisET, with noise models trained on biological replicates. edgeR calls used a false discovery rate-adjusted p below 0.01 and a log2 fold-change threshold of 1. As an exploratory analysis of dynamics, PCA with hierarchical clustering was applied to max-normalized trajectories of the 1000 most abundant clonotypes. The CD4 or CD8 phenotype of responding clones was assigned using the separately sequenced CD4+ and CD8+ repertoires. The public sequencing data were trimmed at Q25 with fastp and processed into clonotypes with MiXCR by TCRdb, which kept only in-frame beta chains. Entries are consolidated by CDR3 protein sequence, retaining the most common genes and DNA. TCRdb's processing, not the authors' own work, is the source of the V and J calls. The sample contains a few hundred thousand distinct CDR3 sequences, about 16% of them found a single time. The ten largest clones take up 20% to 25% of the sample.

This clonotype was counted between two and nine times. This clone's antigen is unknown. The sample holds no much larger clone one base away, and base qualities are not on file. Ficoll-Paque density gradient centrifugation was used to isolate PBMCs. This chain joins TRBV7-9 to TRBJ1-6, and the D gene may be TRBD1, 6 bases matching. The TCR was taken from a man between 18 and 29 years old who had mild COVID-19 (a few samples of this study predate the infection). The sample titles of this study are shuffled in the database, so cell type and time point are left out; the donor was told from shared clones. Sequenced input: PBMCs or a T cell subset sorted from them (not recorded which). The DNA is TGTGCCAGCAACCCGGGACAATATAATTCACCCCTCCACTTT. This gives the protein CASNPGQYNSPLHF.